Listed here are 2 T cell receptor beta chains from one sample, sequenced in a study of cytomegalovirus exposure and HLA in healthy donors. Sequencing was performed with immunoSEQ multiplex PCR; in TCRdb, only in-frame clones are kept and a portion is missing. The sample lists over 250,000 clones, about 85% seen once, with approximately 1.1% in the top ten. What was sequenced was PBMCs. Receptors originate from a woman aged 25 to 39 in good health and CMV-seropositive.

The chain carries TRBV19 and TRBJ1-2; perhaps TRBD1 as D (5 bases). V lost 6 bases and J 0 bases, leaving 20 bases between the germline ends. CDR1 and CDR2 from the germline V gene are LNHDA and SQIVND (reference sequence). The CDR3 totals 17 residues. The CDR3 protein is CASSAAGRGNTNYGYTF. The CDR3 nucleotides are TGTGCCAGTAGCGCCGCGGGACGGGGCAATACTAACTATGGCTACACCTTC.

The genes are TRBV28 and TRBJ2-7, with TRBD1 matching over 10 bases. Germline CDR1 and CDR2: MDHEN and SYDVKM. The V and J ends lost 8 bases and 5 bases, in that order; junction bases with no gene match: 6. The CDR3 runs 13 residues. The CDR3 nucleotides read TGTGCCAGCCGGGACAGGGGAATCCACGAGCAGTACTTC. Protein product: CASRDRGIHEQYF.